The rows below give T cell receptor beta chains drawn from one sample of a study of blood T cells in healthy people across ages. TCRdb re-derived calls from the 5' RACE reads in MiXCR, one entry per CDR3 protein. The sample has fewer than 900,000 distinct CDR3 sequences, around 46% seen once. Source material: blood. All receptors come from a woman aged 60-75 years in good health. CDR3s include the opening cysteine and the closing phenylalanine or tryptophan. The D gene is left open where the match is weak. The size entry is marked missing in some rows and otherwise reads once, few, many or a size class.

v_gene	d_gene	abundance	j_gene	CDR3nt	CDR3aa
TRBV5-6	TRBD1	NA	TRBJ1-4	TGTGCCTGCAGCGGGACAGGGGGCGCGTATGAAAAACTGTTTTTT	CACSGTGGAYEKLFF
TRBV20-1	TRBD2	NA	TRBJ2-5	TGCAGTGCCCCTCGGGGGGGAGAGGAGACCCAGTACTTC	CSAPRGGEETQYF
TRBV12-3/TRBV12-4	TRBD1	NA	TRBJ2-2	TGTGCCAGCGGGGACAGGGCCGGGGAGCTGTTTTTT	CASGDRAGELFF
TRBV2	NA	NA	TRBJ2-3	TGTGCCAGCACTATTAGAGAACTCACAGATACGCAGTATTTT	CASTIRELTDTQYF
TRBV20-1	TRBD1	NA	TRBJ2-7	TGCAGTGCTAGTTCGGGACAGGGGTCGGATGAGCAGTACTTC	CSASSGQGSDEQYF
TRBV9	NA	NA	TRBJ1-1	TGTGCCAGCAGCCAAGGGGCAGGGACGATGAACACTGAAGCTTTCTTT	CASSQGAGTMNTEAFF
TRBV29-1	NA	few	TRBJ2-5	TGCAGCGTTGAAAATAAAGGGGAGACCCAGTACTTC	CSVENKGETQYF
TRBV11-2	NA	NA	TRBJ2-3	TGTGCCAGCGCGTCATGGGGTGCTCGGTGGCGGATTGGGGGGACCACAGATACGCAGTATTTT	CASASWGARWRIGGTTDTQYF
TRBV20-1	NA	NA	TRBJ2-5	TGCAGTGCCTTGGGGGTGGTGGATGAGCAGTACTTC	CSALGVVDEQYF
TRBV7-2	TRBD1	NA	TRBJ1-2	TGTGCCAACAGCTCCCGGACAGGGCAACTCTATGGCTACACCTTC	CANSSRTGQLYGYTF
TRBV5-1	TRBD1	NA	TRBJ2-1	TGCGCCAGCAGGGCGCAGGGGGCTCAAAATGAGCAGTTCTTC	CASRAQGAQNEQFF
TRBV6-2/TRBV6-3	TRBD2	NA	TRBJ2-5	TGTGCCAGCAGTTGTAGCGGGGGTCCCTTGAATGAGCAGTACTTC	CASSCSGGPLNEQYF
TRBV6-5	TRBD1	NA	TRBJ1-2	TGTGCCAGCAGAACCCCGGGACAGGGGGCTATTGGCTACACCTTC	CASRTPGQGAIGYTF
TRBV6-2/TRBV6-3	TRBD1	few	TRBJ1-1	TGTGCCAGCAGTGGGACAGGGGGCGTTGGGTACACTGAAGCTTTCTTT	CASSGTGGVGYTEAFF
TRBV20-1	TRBD1	NA	TRBJ2-1	TGCAGTGCTGGACAGGCGCAGTTCTTC	CSAGQAQFF